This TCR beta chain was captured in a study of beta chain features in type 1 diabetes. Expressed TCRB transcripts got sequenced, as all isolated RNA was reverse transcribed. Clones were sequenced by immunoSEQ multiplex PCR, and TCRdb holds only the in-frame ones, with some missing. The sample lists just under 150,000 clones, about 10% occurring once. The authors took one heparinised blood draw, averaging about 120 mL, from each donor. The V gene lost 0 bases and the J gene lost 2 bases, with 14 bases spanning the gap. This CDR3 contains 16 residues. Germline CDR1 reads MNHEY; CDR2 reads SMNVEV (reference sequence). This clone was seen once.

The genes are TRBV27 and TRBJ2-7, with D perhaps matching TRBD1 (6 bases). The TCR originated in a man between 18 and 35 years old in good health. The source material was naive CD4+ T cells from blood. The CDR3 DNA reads TGTGCCAGCAGTTTATCTCACACCGGACAGACCTACGAGCAGTACTTC. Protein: CASSLSHTGQTYEQYF.